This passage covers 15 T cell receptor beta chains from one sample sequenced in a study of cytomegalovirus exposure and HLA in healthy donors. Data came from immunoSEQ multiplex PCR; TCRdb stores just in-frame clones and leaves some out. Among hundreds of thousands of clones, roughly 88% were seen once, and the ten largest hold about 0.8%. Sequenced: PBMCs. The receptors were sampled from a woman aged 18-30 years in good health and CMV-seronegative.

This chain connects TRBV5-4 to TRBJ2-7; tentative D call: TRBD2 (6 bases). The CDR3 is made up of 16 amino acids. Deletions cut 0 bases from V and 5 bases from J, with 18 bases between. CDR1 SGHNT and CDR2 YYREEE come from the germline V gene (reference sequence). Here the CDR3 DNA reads TGTGCCAGCAGCTTGGCAACGGGACTCCCCGGTAACGAGCAGTACTTC. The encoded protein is CASSLATGLPGNEQYF.

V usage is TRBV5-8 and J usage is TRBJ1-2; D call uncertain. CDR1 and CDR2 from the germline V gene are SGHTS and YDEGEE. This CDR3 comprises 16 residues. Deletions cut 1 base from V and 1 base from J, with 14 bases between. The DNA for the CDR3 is TGTGCCAGCAGCTTGTTAGCTCGGTCTTATAACTATGGCTACACCTTC. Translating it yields CASSLLARSYNYGYTF. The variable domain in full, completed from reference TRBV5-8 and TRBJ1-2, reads EAGVTQSPTHLIKTRGQQATLRCSPISGHTSVYWYQQALGLGLQFLLWYDEGEERNRGNFPPRFSGRQFPNYSSELNVNALELEDSALYLCASSLLARSYNYGYTFGSGTRLTVV.

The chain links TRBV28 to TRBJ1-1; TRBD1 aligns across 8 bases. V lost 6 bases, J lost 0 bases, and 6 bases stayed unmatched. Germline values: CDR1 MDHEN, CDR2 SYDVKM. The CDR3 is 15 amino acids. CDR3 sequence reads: CASRLRTGMNTEAFF. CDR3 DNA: TGTGCCAGCAGACTCCGGACAGGGATGAACACTGAAGCTTTCTTT.

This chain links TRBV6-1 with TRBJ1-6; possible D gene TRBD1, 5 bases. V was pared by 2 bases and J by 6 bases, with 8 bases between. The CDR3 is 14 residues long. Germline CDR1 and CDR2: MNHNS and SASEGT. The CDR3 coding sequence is TGTGCCAGCAGTGAATCCAGGGCTAATTCACCCCTCCACTTT. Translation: CASSESRANSPLHF.

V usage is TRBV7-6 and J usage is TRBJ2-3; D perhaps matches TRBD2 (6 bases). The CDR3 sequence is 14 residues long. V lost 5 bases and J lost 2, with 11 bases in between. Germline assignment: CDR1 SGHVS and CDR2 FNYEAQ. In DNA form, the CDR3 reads TGTGCCAGCAGCCTCACGGGAGACACAGATACGCAGTATTTT. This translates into CASSLTGDTDTQYF.

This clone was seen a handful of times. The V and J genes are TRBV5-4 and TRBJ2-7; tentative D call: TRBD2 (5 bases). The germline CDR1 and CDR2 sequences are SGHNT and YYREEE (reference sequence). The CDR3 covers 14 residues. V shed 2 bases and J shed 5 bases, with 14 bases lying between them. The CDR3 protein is CASSFPRADDEQYF. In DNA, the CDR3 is TGTGCCAGCAGCTTCCCGCGGGCGGACGACGAGCAGTACTTC.

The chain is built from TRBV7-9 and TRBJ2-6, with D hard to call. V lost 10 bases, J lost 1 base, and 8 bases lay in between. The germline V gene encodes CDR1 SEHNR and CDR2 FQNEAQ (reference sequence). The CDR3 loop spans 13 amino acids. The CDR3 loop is CANPVSGANVLTF. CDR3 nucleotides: TGTGCCAACCCAGTGTCTGGGGCCAACGTCCTGACTTTC. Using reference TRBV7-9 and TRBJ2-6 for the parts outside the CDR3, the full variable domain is DTGVSQNPRHKITKRGQNVTFRCDPISEHNRLYWYRQTLGQGPEFLTYFQNEAQLEKSRLLSDRFSAERPKGSFSTLEIQRTEQGDSAMYLCANPVSGANVLTFGAGSRLTVL.

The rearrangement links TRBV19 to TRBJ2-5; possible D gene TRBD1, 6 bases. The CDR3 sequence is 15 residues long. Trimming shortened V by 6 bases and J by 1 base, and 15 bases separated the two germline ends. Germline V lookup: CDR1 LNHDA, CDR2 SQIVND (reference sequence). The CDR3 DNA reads TGTGCCAGTAGCCCGAAGGGACACCGCCAAGAGACCCAGTACTTC. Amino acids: CASSPKGHRQETQYF.

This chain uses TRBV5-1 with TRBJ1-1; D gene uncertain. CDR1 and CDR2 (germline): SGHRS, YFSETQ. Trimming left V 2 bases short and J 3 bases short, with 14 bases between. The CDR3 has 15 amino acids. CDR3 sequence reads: CASSFSPGSDTEAFF. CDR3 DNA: TGCGCCAGCAGCTTCTCACCGGGGTCGGACACTGAAGCTTTCTTT.

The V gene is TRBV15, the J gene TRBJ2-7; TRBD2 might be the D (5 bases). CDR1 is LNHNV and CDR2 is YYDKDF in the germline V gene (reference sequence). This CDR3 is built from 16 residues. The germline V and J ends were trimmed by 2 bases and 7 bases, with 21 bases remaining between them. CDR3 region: CATSRRRVENSEEQYF. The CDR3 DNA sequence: TGTGCCACCAGCAGACGGCGGGTAGAAAACTCGGAGGAGCAGTACTTC.

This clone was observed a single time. The CDR3 DNA is TGTGCCAGCAGTTTACCCGGGGTGCGGGAGGGCCGGGATAATGAGCAGTTCTTC. It translates to CASSLPGVREGRDNEQFF. The chain has TRBV27 and TRBJ2-1; 9 bases line up with TRBD2. CDR3 size: 18 residues. V gave up 2 bases and J gave up 7 bases; unmatched junction bases: 15. CDR1 is MNHEY, CDR2 SMNVEV, per germline (reference sequence).

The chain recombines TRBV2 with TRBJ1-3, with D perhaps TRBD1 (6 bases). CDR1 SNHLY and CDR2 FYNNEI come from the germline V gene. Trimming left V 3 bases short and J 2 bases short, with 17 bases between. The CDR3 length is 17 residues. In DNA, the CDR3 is TGTGCCAGCAGTGACGATGATCTGGGGGCAGCTGGAAACACCATATATTTT. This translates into CASSDDDLGAAGNTIYF.

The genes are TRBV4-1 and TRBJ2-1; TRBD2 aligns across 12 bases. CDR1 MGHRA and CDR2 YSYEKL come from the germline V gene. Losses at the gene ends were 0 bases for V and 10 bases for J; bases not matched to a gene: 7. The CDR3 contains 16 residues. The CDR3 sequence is CASSQDPSGGVREQFF. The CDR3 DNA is TGCGCCAGCAGCCAAGACCCTAGCGGGGGGGTCAGAGAGCAGTTCTTC.

The CDR3 region is CASSPGPGTGPNYGYTF. CDR3 nucleotide sequence: TGTGCCAGCTCACCCGGTCCCGGGACAGGGCCGAACTATGGCTACACCTTC. The V gene is TRBV18, the J gene TRBJ1-2; 9 bases fit TRBD1. The CDR3 runs 17 residues. Germline loops: CDR1 KGHSH, CDR2 LQKENI. Unmatched junction bases numbered 10, after V lost 3 bases and J lost 2 bases.

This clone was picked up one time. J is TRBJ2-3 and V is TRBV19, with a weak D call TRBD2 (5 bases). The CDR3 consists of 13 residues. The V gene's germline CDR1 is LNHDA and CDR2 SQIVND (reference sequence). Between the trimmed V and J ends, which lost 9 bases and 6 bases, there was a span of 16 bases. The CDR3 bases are TGTGCCAGCCGGGGTCACGGGGAGGATACGCAGTATTTT. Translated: CASRGHGEDTQYF. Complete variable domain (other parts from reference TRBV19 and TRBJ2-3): DGGITQSPKYLFRKEGQNVTLSCEQNLNHDAMYWYRQDPGQGLRLIYYSQIVNDFQKGDIAEGYSVSREKKESFPLTVTSAQKNPTAFYLCASRGHGEDTQYFGPGTRLTVL.